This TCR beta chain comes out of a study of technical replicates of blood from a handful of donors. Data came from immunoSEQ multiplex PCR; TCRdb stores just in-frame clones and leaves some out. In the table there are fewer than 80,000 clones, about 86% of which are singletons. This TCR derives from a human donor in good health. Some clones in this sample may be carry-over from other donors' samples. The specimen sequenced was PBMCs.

The CDR3 is CANLVPAGGGYEQYF. The CDR3 nucleotides are TGTGCCAACCTCGTTCCGGCGGGAGGAGGATACGAGCAGTACTTC. The rearrangement joins TRBV15 to TRBJ2-7; TRBD2 matches at 8 bases. This CDR3 has 15 amino acids. The germline CDR1 and CDR2 sequences are LNHNV and YYDKDF (reference sequence). V was pared by 10 bases and J by 4 bases, with 15 bases of the junction left unmatched.